This T cell receptor (beta chain) was sequenced for a study of CD8+ T cells in alopecia areata. As the sequencing template, cDNA was produced by extracting RNA and reverse transcribing it. Sequenced by immunoSEQ multiplex PCR; TCRdb stores in-frame clones only, minus some. The sample holds 100,000 to 150,000 clones; around 50% are singletons and the top ten take 10%. This clone was observed a handful of times. The antigen is unknown. Investigators sorted PBMCs to obtain both CD4+ and CD8+ T cells. Study observations and caveats: Higher clonality and more expanded CD8+ clones appeared in lesional than normal scalp. Sequence data from scalp samples additionally include resident alphabeta T cells of normal skin. Mouse data revealed clearer TCR sharing than patient data did, a gap possibly tied to HLA.

From germline, CDR1 is SQVTM and CDR2 ANQGSEA. CDR3 length: 13 residues. The germline V and J ends were trimmed by 8 bases and 2 bases, with 16 bases remaining between them. The TCR originated in a human donor with alopecia areata. The V and J genes are TRBV29-1 and TRBJ2-7; D unresolved. Sequenced input: NKG2D-low CD8+ T cells sorted from blood. This CDR3 is CSISYQSPYEQYF. CDR3 nucleotide sequence: TGCAGCATCAGTTACCAGAGTCCCTACGAGCAGTACTTC.